The entry below gives a single T cell receptor beta chain sequence along with its context. Cohort assignment relied on participant-reported clinical history. This record belongs to a study of blood T cell repertoires in COVID-19. About the study: COVID-19 samples, acute and convalescent, were from the United States, Italy and Spain. The analysed material was cDNA or gDNA that came from T cells, B-cell-depleted T cells, or PBMCs.

Original methodology: Estimation of nucleated cell counts was performed using reference gene primer amplification. The table came from immunoSEQ multiplex PCR; TCRdb's copy has only in-frame clones and leaves some out. That table gives V, J and clone size, and the DNA gave D and trimming. The data hold some 320,000 clones, with just under 90% observed a single time. Looked up from germline, CDR1 is SGHAT and CDR2 is FQNNGV. There are 15 residues in the CDR3. Losses at the gene ends were 5 bases for V and 2 bases for J; bases not matched to a gene: 3. V and J are TRBV11-2 and TRBJ1-5; 10 bases match TRBD1. Sequencing was performed on PBMCs or T cells enriched from blood (not recorded which). This clonotype was obtained from a woman between 45 and 60 years old who had been exposed to COVID-19. The CDR3 here is CASSAGQGGNQPQHF. The CDR3 DNA reads TGTGCCAGCAGCGCAGGACAGGGGGGCAATCAGCCCCAGCATTTT.